This T cell receptor beta chain was recorded in a study of T cells in localized non-small cell lung cancer. Study-level findings and limits: The greatest T cell clonality was found in uninvolved adjacent lung (higher than in tumor). Sequence data derive from only one tumor region, so heterogeneity remains possible. The appearance of a median 57 of the top 100 tumor clones was seen in adjacent lung.

The data were produced by immunoSEQ multiplex PCR, yet TCRdb's version contains in-frame clones alone and is incomplete. The table includes 9,800 or so clones, 44% detected once. This CDR3 has 14 residues. J lost 4 bases, V lost 3 bases, and 5 bases had no gene match. Germline CDR1 reads LNHDA; CDR2 reads SQIVND (reference sequence). Turning to this clone: What it binds is unknown.

The sample here was lymph node tissue, taken before any cancer treatment. This rearrangement joins TRBV19 to TRBJ2-7; 8 bases match TRBD1. The receptor comes from a woman aged 35 to 70 with stage I lung adenocarcinoma. Here the CDR3 DNA reads TGTGCCAGTAGTATCGCCCGGACAGGGTACGAGCAGTACTTC. Its translation is CASSIARTGYEQYF.